This T cell receptor beta chain was retrieved from a study of blood T cell repertoires in COVID-19. Study details: From the United States, Italy and Spain came samples of acute and convalescent COVID-19. Sources were T cells, B-cell-depleted T cells, or PBMCs; the material itself was cDNA or gDNA.

Germline V gene data show CDR1 as LGHDT and CDR2 as YNNKEL (reference sequence). V lost 3 bases and J 4 bases, leaving 15 bases between the germline ends. The CDR3 covers 15 residues. Authors' data handling: Researchers report that nucleated cell counts were estimated from reference gene primer amplification. Measured with immunoSEQ multiplex PCR; TCRdb has only the in-frame clones, and not every one. V and J calls and clone size follow that table, whereas D and trimming were derived from the DNA. The table has about 200,000 clones, roughly nine tenths seen once. This sequence originates from a woman aged 70 to 79 with acute or convalescent COVID-19. The chain employs TRBV3-1 (or the pseudogene TRBV3-2) and TRBJ1-2; unclear D gene. Sequenced sample: peripheral blood. The CDR3 reads CASSQGLGLGYGYTF. CDR3 in DNA: TGTGCCAGCAGCCAGGGCCTCGGACTGGGCTATGGCTACACCTTC.